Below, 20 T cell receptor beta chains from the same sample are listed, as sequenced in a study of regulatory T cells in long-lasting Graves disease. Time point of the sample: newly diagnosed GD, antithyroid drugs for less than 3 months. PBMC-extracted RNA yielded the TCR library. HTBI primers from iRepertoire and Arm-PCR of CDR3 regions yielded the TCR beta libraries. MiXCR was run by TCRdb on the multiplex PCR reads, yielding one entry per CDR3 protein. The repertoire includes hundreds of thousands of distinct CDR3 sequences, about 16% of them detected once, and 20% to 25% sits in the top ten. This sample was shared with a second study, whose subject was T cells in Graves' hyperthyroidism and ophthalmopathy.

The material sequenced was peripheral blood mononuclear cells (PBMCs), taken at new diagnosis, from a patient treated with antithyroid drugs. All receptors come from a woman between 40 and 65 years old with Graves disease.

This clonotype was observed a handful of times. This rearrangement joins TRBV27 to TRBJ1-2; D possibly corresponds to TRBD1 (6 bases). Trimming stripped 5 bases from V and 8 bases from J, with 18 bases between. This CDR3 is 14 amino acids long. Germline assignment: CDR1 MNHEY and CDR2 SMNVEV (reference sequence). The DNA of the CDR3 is TGTGCCAGCAGTCCCCGAGGGTCCGGACAGGGCTACACCTTC. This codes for CASSPRGSGQGYTF.

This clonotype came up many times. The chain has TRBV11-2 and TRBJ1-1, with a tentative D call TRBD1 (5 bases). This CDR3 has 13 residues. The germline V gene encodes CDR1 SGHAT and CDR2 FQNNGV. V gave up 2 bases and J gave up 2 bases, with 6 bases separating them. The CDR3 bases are TGTGCCAGCAGCTTAAGGGGTAACACTGAAGCTTTCTTT. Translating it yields CASSLRGNTEAFF.

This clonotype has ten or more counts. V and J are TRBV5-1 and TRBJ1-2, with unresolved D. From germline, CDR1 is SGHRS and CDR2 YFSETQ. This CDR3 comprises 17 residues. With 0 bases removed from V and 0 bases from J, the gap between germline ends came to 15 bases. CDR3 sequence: CASSLVGWQPPNYGYTF. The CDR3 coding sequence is TGCGCCAGCAGCTTGGTAGGATGGCAGCCACCTAACTATGGCTACACCTTC.

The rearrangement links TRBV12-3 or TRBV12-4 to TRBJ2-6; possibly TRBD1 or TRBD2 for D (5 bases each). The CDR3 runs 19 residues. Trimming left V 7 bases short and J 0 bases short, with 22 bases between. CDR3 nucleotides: TGTGCCAGCAAACCCTCACCGGGACGGACGCTCTCTGGGGCCAACGTCCTGACTTTC. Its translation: CASKPSPGRTLSGANVLTF.

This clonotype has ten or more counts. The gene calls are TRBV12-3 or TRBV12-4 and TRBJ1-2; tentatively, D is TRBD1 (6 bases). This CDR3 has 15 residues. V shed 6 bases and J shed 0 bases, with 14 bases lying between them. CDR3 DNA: TGTGCCAGCAGCTTGCAGGGGTTACCTAACTATGGCTACACCTTC. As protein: CASSLQGLPNYGYTF.

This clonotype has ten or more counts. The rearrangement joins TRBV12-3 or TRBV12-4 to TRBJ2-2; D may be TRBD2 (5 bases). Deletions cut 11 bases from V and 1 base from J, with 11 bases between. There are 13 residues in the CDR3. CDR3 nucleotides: TGTGCCCAGCGGCTCCAGAACACCGGGGAGCTGTTTTTT. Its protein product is CAQRLQNTGELFF.

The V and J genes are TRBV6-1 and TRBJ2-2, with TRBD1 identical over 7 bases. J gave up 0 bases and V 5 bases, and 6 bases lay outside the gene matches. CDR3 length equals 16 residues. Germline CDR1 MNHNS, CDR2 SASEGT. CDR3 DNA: TGTGCCAGCAGTAGGGACAGCCTTTCGAACACCGGGGAGCTGTTTTTT. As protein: CASSRDSLSNTGELFF.

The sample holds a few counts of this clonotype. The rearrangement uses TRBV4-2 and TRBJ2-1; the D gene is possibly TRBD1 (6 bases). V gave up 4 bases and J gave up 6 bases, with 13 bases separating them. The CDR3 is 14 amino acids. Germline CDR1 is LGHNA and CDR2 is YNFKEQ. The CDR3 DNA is TGTGCCAGCAGCCGGGGGCGACTCGTCAATGAGCAGTTCTTC. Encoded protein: CASSRGRLVNEQFF.

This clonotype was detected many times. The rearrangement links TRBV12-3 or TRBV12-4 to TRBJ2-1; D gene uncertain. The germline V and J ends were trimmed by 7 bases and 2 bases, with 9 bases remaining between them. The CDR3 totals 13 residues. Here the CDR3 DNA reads TGTGCCAGCACCCTGAACCCCTACAATGAGCAGTTCTTC. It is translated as CASTLNPYNEQFF.

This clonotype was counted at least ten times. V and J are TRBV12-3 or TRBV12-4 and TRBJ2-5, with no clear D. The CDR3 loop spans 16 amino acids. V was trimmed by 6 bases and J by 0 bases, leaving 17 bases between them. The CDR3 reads CASSLIQQSYQETQYF. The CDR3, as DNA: TGTGCCAGCAGCCTAATTCAGCAGTCTTACCAAGAGACCCAGTACTTC.

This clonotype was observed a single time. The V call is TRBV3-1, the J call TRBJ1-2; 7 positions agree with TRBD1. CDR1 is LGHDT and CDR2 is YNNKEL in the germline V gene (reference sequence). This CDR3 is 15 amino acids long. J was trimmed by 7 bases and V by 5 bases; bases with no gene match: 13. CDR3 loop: CASSTRQGPASGYTF. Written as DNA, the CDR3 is TGTGCCAGCAGCACCCGACAGGGTCCGGCGTCTGGCTACACCTTC. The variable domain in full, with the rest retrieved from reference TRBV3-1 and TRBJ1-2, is DTAVSQTPKYLVTQMGNDKSIKCEQNLGHDTMYWYKQDSKKFLKIMFSYNNKELIINETVPNRFSPKSPDKAHLNLHINSLELGDSAVYFCASSTRQGPASGYTFGSGTRLTVV.

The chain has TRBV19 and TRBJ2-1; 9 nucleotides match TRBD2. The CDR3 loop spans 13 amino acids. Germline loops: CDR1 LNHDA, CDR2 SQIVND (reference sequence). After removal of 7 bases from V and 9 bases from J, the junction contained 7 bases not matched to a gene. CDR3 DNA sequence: TGTGCCAGTACCGGCGGGGGGGCAGGTGAGCAGTTCTTC. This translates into CASTGGGAGEQFF.

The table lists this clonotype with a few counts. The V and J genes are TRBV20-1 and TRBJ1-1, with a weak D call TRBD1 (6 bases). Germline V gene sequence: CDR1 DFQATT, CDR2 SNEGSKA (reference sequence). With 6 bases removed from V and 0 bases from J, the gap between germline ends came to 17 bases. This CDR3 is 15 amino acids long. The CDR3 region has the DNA TGCAGTGCCCCCAGGGAGACAGGAATGAACACTGAAGCTTTCTTT. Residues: CSAPRETGMNTEAFF.

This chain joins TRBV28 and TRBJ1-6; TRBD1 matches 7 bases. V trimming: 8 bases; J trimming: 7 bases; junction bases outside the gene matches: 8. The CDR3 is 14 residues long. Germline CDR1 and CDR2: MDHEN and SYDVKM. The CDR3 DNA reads TGTGCCAGCGTTCCGGGACAGACGAATTCACCCCTCCACTTT. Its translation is CASVPGQTNSPLHF.

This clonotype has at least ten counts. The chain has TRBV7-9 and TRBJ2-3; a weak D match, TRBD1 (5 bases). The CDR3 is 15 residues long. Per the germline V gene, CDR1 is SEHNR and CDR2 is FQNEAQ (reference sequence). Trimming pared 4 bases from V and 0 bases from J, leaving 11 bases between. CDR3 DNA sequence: TGTGCCAGCAGCTCCAGGGTTCCTAGCACAGATACGCAGTATTTT. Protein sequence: CASSSRVPSTDTQYF.

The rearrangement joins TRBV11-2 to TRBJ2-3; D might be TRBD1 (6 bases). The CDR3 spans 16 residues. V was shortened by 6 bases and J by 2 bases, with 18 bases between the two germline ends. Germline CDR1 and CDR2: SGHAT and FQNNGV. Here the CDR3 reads CASSSGQILFTDTQYF. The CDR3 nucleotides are TGTGCCAGCAGTTCCGGACAGATCCTTTTCACAGATACGCAGTATTTT.

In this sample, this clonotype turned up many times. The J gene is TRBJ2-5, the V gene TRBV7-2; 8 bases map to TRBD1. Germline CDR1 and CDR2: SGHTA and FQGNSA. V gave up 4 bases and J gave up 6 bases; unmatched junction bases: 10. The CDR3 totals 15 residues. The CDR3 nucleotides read TGTGCCAGCAGCTCTACCCCCCAGGGGGCTCAGACCCAGTACTTC. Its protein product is CASSSTPQGAQTQYF.

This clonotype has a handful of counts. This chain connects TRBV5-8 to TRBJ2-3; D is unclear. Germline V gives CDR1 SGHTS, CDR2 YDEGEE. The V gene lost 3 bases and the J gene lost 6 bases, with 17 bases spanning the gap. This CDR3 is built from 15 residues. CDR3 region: CASSSILLQADTQYF. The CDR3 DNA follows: TGTGCCAGCAGCTCGATACTCCTACAAGCCGATACGCAGTATTTT. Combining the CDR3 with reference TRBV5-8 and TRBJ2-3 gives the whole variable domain EAGVTQSPTHLIKTRGQQATLRCSPISGHTSVYWYQQALGLGLQFLLWYDEGEERNRGNFPPRFSGRQFPNYSSELNVNALELEDSALYLCASSSILLQADTQYFGPGTRLTVL.

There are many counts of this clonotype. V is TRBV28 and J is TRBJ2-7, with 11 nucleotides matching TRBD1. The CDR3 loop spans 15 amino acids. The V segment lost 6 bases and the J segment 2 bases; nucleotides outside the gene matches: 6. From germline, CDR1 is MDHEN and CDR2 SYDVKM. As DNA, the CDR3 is TGTGCCAGCAGAACCGGGACAGGGGGGACCTACGAGCAGTACTTC. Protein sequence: CASRTGTGGTYEQYF.

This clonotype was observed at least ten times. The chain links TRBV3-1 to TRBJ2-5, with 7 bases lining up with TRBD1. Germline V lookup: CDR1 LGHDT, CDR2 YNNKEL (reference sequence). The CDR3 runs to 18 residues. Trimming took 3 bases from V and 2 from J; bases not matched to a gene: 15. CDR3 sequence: CASSHTGVVGVGQETQYF. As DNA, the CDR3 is TGTGCCAGCAGCCACACAGGGGTCGTTGGAGTCGGGCAAGAGACCCAGTACTTC.